The 17 T cell receptor beta chains listed next were all sequenced from one sample in a study of cytotoxic CD8 clonotypes in ibrutinib-treated CLL. Data came from immunoSEQ multiplex PCR; TCRdb stores just in-frame clones and leaves some out. The sample yields roughly 250,000 clones, under 75% seen once. This specimen consisted of PBMCs, obtained after 24 months of ibrutinib treatment. These receptors were taken from a human donor with chronic lymphocytic leukemia.

This clone was seen a few times. The chain has TRBV7-6 and TRBJ2-1; 13 nucleotides match TRBD2. Germline lookup yields CDR1 SGHVS and CDR2 FNYEAQ. This CDR3 spans 16 amino acids. Trimming removed 5 bases from V and 7 bases from J; junction bases left unmatched: 8. The CDR3 bases are TGTGCCAGCAGCCCTACGGGACTAGCGGGAAGGAATGAGCAGTTCTTC. This encodes CASSPTGLAGRNEQFF.

V gene TRBV6-1 combines with J gene TRBJ1-1; the D is unclear. The V gene lost 1 base and the J gene lost 5 bases, with 8 bases spanning the gap. The V gene's germline CDR1 is MNHNS and CDR2 SASEGT. The CDR3 runs 13 residues. The CDR3 spells CASSEGWKTEAFF. The CDR3 DNA reads TGTGCCAGCAGTGAAGGCTGGAAGACTGAAGCTTTCTTT.

This clone was picked up a small number of times. The chain uses TRBV6-5 and TRBJ2-3, with TRBD2 matching 8 bases. Germline trimming cut 1 base from V and 2 bases from J; bases unmatched to any gene: 2. CDR3 length: 15 residues. Germline V gene sequence: CDR1 MNHEY, CDR2 SVGAGI. The CDR3 DNA reads TGTGCCAGCAGTTACTACGGGAGGGCCACAGATACGCAGTATTTT. Its protein is CASSYYGRATDTQYF.

The chain links TRBV13 to TRBJ2-7; 7 bases agree with TRBD1. The CDR3 length is 14 residues. Germline CDR1 and CDR2: PRHDT and FYEKMQ (reference sequence). V gave up 2 bases and J gave up 3 bases; unmatched junction bases: 4. The CDR3 protein is CASSLKRTGYEQYF. The CDR3 DNA follows: TGTGCCAGCAGCTTAAAGCGGACAGGCTACGAGCAGTACTTC.

This chain links TRBV10-2 with TRBJ1-5, with a possible D match to TRBD1 (5 bases). Trimming removed 6 bases from V and 7 bases from J, with 13 bases in between. The CDR3 consists of 13 residues. Germline-derived CDR1 and CDR2 are WSHSY and SAAADI. The chain's CDR3 is CASREPGPQPQHF. CDR3 in DNA: TGCGCCAGCAGGGAGCCGGGGCCACAGCCCCAGCATTTT.

The chain combines TRBV28 with TRBJ2-2, with D tentatively TRBD2 (7 bases). Per the germline V gene, CDR1 is MDHEN and CDR2 is SYDVKM. The CDR3 extends over 18 amino acids. The V end lost 4 bases, the J end lost 0 bases, and 18 bases lay between the germline ends. In nucleotides, the CDR3 is TGTGCCAGCAGTTCCTCTCAAGGGGGAGGGTCGAACACCGGGGAGCTGTTTTTT. Amino acid sequence: CASSSSQGGGSNTGELFF.

The gene calls are TRBV27 and TRBJ2-7; D gene uncertain. Germline lookup yields CDR1 MNHEY and CDR2 SMNVEV (reference sequence). V was cut by 3 bases and J by 4 bases, with 13 bases left in between. This CDR3 has 14 residues. For the CDR3, the DNA is TGTGCCAGCAGTTTTGGGTCCCTTCCGTACGAGCAGTACTTC. This encodes CASSFGSLPYEQYF.

The V call is TRBV2, the J call TRBJ1-2; D unresolved. CDR1 and CDR2 (germline): SNHLY, FYNNEI. The CDR3 is made up of 14 amino acids. With 3 bases removed from V and 6 bases from J, the gap between germline ends came to 14 bases. CDR3 in amino acids: CASSDSRKFDGYTF. The DNA for the CDR3 is TGTGCCAGCAGTGATTCGCGGAAATTCGATGGCTACACCTTC.

V gene TRBV4-2 combines with J gene TRBJ2-7, with D unclear. V lost 0 bases and J lost 5, with 11 bases in between. This CDR3 is built from 14 residues. Germline V gene data show CDR1 as LGHNA and CDR2 as YNFKEQ. The CDR3 DNA reads TGTGCCAGCAGCCAAGAGAGAGCAGGTGACGAGCAGTACTTC. Translation gives CASSQERAGDEQYF.

The rearrangement joins TRBV6-6 to TRBJ2-1, with D possibly TRBD1 on 7 matching bases. Germline V gene data show CDR1 as MNHNY and CDR2 as SVGAGI (reference sequence). This CDR3 spans 16 amino acids. Between the trimmed V and J ends, which lost 6 bases and 0 bases, there was a span of 15 bases. The CDR3 here is CASSPGGSGSYNEQFF. As DNA, the CDR3 is TGTGCCAGCAGCCCAGGGGGGTCCGGCTCCTACAATGAGCAGTTCTTC.

In its sample, this clone was seen once. This chain links TRBV2 with TRBJ1-3; tentative D call: TRBD1 (6 bases). CDR3 length equals 15 residues. The V and J ends lost 5 bases and 3 bases respectively, with 14 bases between them. In germline, CDR1 is SNHLY, CDR2 FYNNEI. Here the CDR3 reads CASSPQGAGGNTIYF. CDR3 coding DNA: TGTGCCAGCAGTCCACAGGGTGCGGGTGGAAACACCATATATTTT.

This CDR3 reads CASSPLLTGLAKNIQYF. The CDR3 bases are TGTGCCAGCAGCCCCCTCTTAACAGGTCTGGCCAAAAACATTCAGTACTTC. The chain has TRBV4-2 and TRBJ2-4; perhaps TRBD1 as D (5 bases). CDR1 and CDR2 from the germline V gene are LGHNA and YNFKEQ. V lost 4 bases to trimming and J lost 1 base, with 17 bases between them. The CDR3 extends over 17 amino acids.

V and J are TRBV5-1 and TRBJ2-1; tentative D call: TRBD1 (5 bases). Trimming took off 5 bases at V and 9 bases at J, with 9 bases between the two ends. Per germline, CDR1 SGHRS and CDR2 YFSETQ. This CDR3 is 11 amino acids long. The CDR3 DNA reads TGCGCCAGCAGACAGGTGCGTGAGCAGTTCTTC. It yields the protein CASRQVREQFF.

V and J are TRBV19 and TRBJ1-1; D gene uncertain. The CDR3 contains 11 residues. Per germline, CDR1 LNHDA and CDR2 SQIVND (reference sequence). V shed 7 bases and J shed 1 base, with 4 bases lying between them. Here the CDR3 DNA reads TGTGCCAGTAAGAGGAACACTGAAGCTTTCTTT. Amino acid sequence: CASKRNTEAFF.

The chain carries TRBV28 and TRBJ1-5; 7 bases agree with TRBD1. Looked up from germline, CDR1 is MDHEN and CDR2 is SYDVKM. Trimming cost V 2 bases and J 4 bases; bases outside gene matches: 8. The CDR3 has 16 amino acids. In DNA form, the CDR3 reads TGTGCCAGCAGTTTAAATCAAGGGGGCAGAAATCAGCCCCAGCATTTT. Protein sequence: CASSLNQGGRNQPQHF.

The chain carries TRBV5-4 and TRBJ2-1; D not certain. The CDR3 is 13 amino acids. The germline V and J ends were trimmed by 1 base and 10 bases, with 12 bases remaining between them. Per germline, CDR1 SGHNT and CDR2 YYREEE (reference sequence). CDR3 nucleotides: TGTGCCAGCAGCTTGTGGGCCTACGGGGAGCAGTTCTTC. This codes for CASSLWAYGEQFF.

This clone was seen a handful of times. CDR3 DNA sequence: TGTGCCAGCAGCTTAGGGCACCACAATCAGCCCCAGCATTTT. Translating gives CASSLGHHNQPQHF. The V call is TRBV7-6, the J call TRBJ1-5; no clear D gene. The germline gives CDR1 SGHVS, CDR2 FNYEAQ. This CDR3 has 14 residues. The V end lost 1 base, the J end lost 3 bases, and 7 bases lay between the germline ends.